This T cell receptor (beta chain) emerged from a study of OX40 agonist ivuxolimab in advanced cancers. Across the whole study: Three partial responders included one hepatocellular carcinoma patient and two cutaneous melanoma patients. Study-level points and caveats: There was clonal expansion of CD4+ and CD8+ blood T cells by week 6 at 0.1 to 3.0 mg/kg. In general, CD8+ T cells held more expanded clones than CD4+ did, on average. Several nonresponders also turned out to have low normalized T-cell clonal expansion.

The repertoire was sequenced with immunoSEQ multiplex PCR; TCRdb's copy has only in-frame clones and lacks some. The data show around 30,000 clones, around 74% seen once. CDR1 and CDR2 from the germline V gene are SGHRS and YFSETQ. The CDR3 length is 13 residues. V was shortened by 4 bases and J by 5 bases, with 9 bases between the two germline ends. This clone was found a few times. Its antigen remains unknown. This specimen consisted of CD4+ or CD8+ T cells sorted from blood, obtained in a trial of the OX40 agonist ivuxolimab. The V call is TRBV5-1, the J call TRBJ2-2; weak D call: TRBD2 (5 bases). This clonotype originated in an adult with an advanced solid tumor such as melanoma, head and neck, liver or kidney cancer. The CDR3 loop reads CASSRGWTGELFF. The CDR3 region has the DNA TGCGCCAGCAGCCGGGGTTGGACCGGGGAGCTGTTTTTT.